This TCR beta chain originates from a study of human T cells and chemical hapten exposure. Background on the study: Slight differences in pooled library volume were the main source of varying TCR yields across samples.

The time point: patch test 3, about 24 weeks after DPC sensitization. The treatment is: therapeutic diphenylcyclopropenone sensitization with weekly scalp DPC. Trimming removed 0 bases at V and 6 bases at J, with 6 bases between. Germline values: CDR1 SGHRS, CDR2 YFSETQ. The CDR3 consists of 13 residues. TCRdb used MiXCR to reprocess the RACE reads, holding one entry per CDR3 protein. Of over 80,000 distinct CDR3 sequences in the sample, under 13% were seen once. The source was whole blood, collected in connection with sensitization to the hapten diphenylcyclopropenone (DPC). This chain connects TRBV5-1 to TRBJ2-2; D remains unclear. The receptor was isolated from a woman aged 25 to 39 with alopecia areata. Some clones in this sample may be carry-over from other donors' samples. The CDR3 spells CASSLGEPGELFF. The CDR3 DNA reads as TGCGCCAGCAGCTTGGGAGAGCCCGGGGAGCTGTTTTTT.